This is a list of T cell receptor beta chains from one sample in a study of identical twins. TCRdb independently ran MiXCR on the 5' RACE reads; one entry per CDR3 protein. The repertoire holds approximately 1.8 million distinct CDR3 sequences, with about 31% as singletons. The source material was cord blood. The receptors shown here come from a newborn girl in good health. CDR3s include the opening cysteine and the closing phenylalanine or tryptophan. Fields, in order: clone size, J gene, D gene, V gene, CDR3 DNA, CDR3 protein. A D gene is named only where the DNA matches it firmly. Expanded clones are given a class, and other clones once, few, many or no size at all.

.	TRBJ2-7	.	TRBV20-1	TGCAGTGCTAGGAGCTTCCGGACAGTTTACGAGCAGTACTTC	CSARSFRTVYEQYF
many	TRBJ1-2	.	TRBV5-1	TGCGCCAGCAGCTTGGGGAAACCTAACTATGGCTACACCTTC	CASSLGKPNYGYTF
.	TRBJ2-1	.	TRBV28	TGTGCCAGCAGTTTATTGGTTGGGACCCGAGCGTTCAATGAGCAGTTCTTC	CASSLLVGTRAFNEQFF
few	TRBJ1-5	.	TRBV6-5	TGTGCCAGCAGCGCAGGGTTTCCTAGCAATCAGCCCCAGCATTTT	CASSAGFPSNQPQHF
few	TRBJ2-7	.	TRBV20-1	TGCAGTGCTACCTCCCCGGGCAGGCAAGGGGGCTACGAGCAGTACTTC	CSATSPGRQGGYEQYF
.	TRBJ1-5	.	TRBV20-1	TGCAGTGCTAGGCCCCCGACAAGCAATCAGCCCCAGCATTTT	CSARPPTSNQPQHF
.	TRBJ2-5	TRBD1	TRBV10-1	TGCGCCAGCAGTGAGACCGGGACAGGGGACCAAGAGACCCAGTACTTC	CASSETGTGDQETQYF
.	TRBJ1-6	.	TRBV7-2	TGTGCCAGCAGCCCACAGGGAGGCAGTTCACCCCCCCACTTT	CASSPQGGSSPPHF
.	TRBJ2-7	.	TRBV20-1	TGCAGTGCTAGAGATTACCACAGGAGCTCCTACGAGCAGTACTTC	CSARDYHRSSYEQYF
.	TRBJ1-1	.	TRBV29-1	TGCAGCGTTTGTTTGGACGGGAACACTGAAGCTTTCTTT	CSVCLDGNTEAFF
few	TRBJ1-4	TRBD1	TRBV14	TGTGCCAGCAGCCAAGGAAGGGACAGGTCGGGGGAAAAACTGTTTTTT	CASSQGRDRSGEKLFF
few	TRBJ1-1	.	TRBV10-3	TGTGCCATCAGTGTTCAGTTGAACACTGAAGCTTTCTTT	CAISVQLNTEAFF
.	TRBJ2-7	TRBD1	TRBV6-5	TGTGCCAGCAGTTACTCCCCGGGACAGGTATACAATGAGCAGTACTTC	CASSYSPGQVYNEQYF
.	TRBJ1-2	.	TRBV20-1	TGCAGTGCTAGCTTAGGGGCGGTCTCTAACTATGGCTACACCTTC	CSASLGAVSNYGYTF
.	TRBJ1-5	.	TRBV20-1	TGCAGTGCTAGTAGGGGCCGGCGGGGTAATCAGCCCCAGCATTTT	CSASRGRRGNQPQHF
many	TRBJ1-4	.	TRBV29-1	TGCAGCGTTGGAGACAATGAAAAACTGTTTTTT	CSVGDNEKLFF
.	TRBJ2-1	TRBD2	TRBV20-1	TGCAGTGCTAGGGTGACTAGCGGGAGCTCCTACAATGAGCAGTTCTTC	CSARVTSGSSYNEQFF
.	TRBJ1-4	.	TRBV14	TGTGCCAGCAGCCCAGGGGTAAATGAAAAACTGTTTTTT	CASSPGVNEKLFF
.	TRBJ2-5	.	TRBV11-2	TGTGCCAGCAGCTTGGGGACCCCACAAGAGACCCGGTACTTC	CASSLGTPQETRYF
few	TRBJ2-2	.	TRBV11-2	TGTGCCAGCAGCTTACTACCCAACACCGGGGAGCTGTTTTTT	CASSLLPNTGELFF
.	TRBJ2-7	TRBD2	TRBV20-1	TGCAGTGCTAGAAAGGTGGAGCTAGCGGGAGAGGGATACGAGCAGTACTTC	CSARKVELAGEGYEQYF
.	TRBJ2-3	.	TRBV5-1	TGCGCCAGCAGTCCCGACTGGACAGATACGCAGTATTTT	CASSPDWTDTQYF
few	TRBJ2-3	TRBD2	TRBV27	TGTGCCAGCAGGCAGCGGGAGGTGAGCACAGATACGCAGTATTTT	CASRQREVSTDTQYF
few	TRBJ2-1	.	TRBV12-3/TRBV12-4	TGTTCCAGCAGTTTACGGGGACCTCACAATGAGCAGTTCTTC	CSSSLRGPHNEQFF
few	TRBJ2-7	.	TRBV29-1	TGCAGCGTTGAAGATCGGGCGCGGGGTTCCTACGAGCAGTACTTC	CSVEDRARGSYEQYF
.	TRBJ1-2	TRBD1	TRBV4-2	TGTGCCAGCAGGCAAGTACCACAGGGGAGCTATGGCTACACCTTC	CASRQVPQGSYGYTF
.	TRBJ2-3	.	TRBV7-2	TGTGCCAGCAGCCTCCTGGACTACACAGATACGCAGTATTTT	CASSLLDYTDTQYF
.	TRBJ2-3	.	TRBV5-1	TGCGCCAGCAGCTTGGACATCTCCCCACCAGATACGCAGTATTTT	CASSLDISPPDTQYF
.	TRBJ2-1	TRBD2	TRBV12-3/TRBV12-4	TGTGCCAGCAGTTTCGGTCTAGCGGGACACGGAGAAGAGACCCAGTTCTTC	CASSFGLAGHGEETQFF
few	TRBJ2-7	TRBD2	TRBV4-1	TGCGCCAGCAGCCCCATCCGGGACTACCCTGACAATGAGCAGTACTTC	CASSPIRDYPDNEQYF
.	TRBJ2-3	TRBD2	TRBV20-1	TGCAAAAGTGTAGCGGGGGGAGCGGATACGCAGTATTTT	CKSVAGGADTQYF
few	TRBJ1-5	TRBD1	TRBV4-2	TGTGCCAGCAGCCGTACAGGGGGATATCAGCCCCAGCATTTT	CASSRTGGYQPQHF
many	TRBJ2-7	TRBD1	TRBV29-1	TGCAGCGTTGAAAGGGACAGCCCCTACGAGCAGTACTTC	CSVERDSPYEQYF
few	TRBJ1-2	.	TRBV9	TGTGCCAGCAGCGTAGAACCGTGGAGGAACTATGGCTACACCTTC	CASSVEPWRNYGYTF
.	TRBJ1-1	.	TRBV9	TGTGCCAGCAGCGTAGCGTTGCAGGGGAACACTGAAGCTTTCTTT	CASSVALQGNTEAFF
few	TRBJ2-6	.	TRBV14	TGTGCCAGCAGTCTCCGACCGATTGGGGCCAACGTCCTGACTTTC	CASSLRPIGANVLTF
.	TRBJ1-1	TRBD1	TRBV20-1	TGCAGTGCTCCTGAGACCGCCAGGGGGCAAGCTTTCTTT	CSAPETARGQAFF
.	TRBJ1-2	.	TRBV29-1	TGCAGCGCATGGGGGAAAGGGGGCTATGGCTACACCTTC	CSAWGKGGYGYTF
.	TRBJ2-4	.	TRBV5-1	TGCGCCAGCAGCGACAGGAACAAAAACATTCAGTACTTC	CASSDRNKNIQYF
.	TRBJ2-2	.	TRBV6-2/TRBV6-3	TGTGCCAGCAGTAGGGGGACGGTCACCGGGGAGCTGTTTTTT	CASSRGTVTGELFF
.	TRBJ1-6	.	TRBV3-1	TGTGCCAGCAGCCAAGAGGGGTACCGTAATTCACCCCTCCACTTT	CASSQEGYRNSPLHF
.	TRBJ2-7	.	TRBV5-1	TGCGCCAGCACCAAACAACCCAGGGAACTCTACGAGCAGTACTTC	CASTKQPRELYEQYF
few	TRBJ2-5	.	TRBV12-3/TRBV12-4	TGTGCCAGCAGTTTAGGACCTAATTTTGAGGCCCAGTACTTC	CASSLGPNFEAQYF
.	TRBJ2-1	.	TRBV12-3/TRBV12-4	TGTGCCAGCGGAACTAGTTCGTCCAATCCTGAGCAGTTCTTC	CASGTSSSNPEQFF
.	TRBJ1-2	.	TRBV7-9	TGTGCCAGCAGCTCGGGACCCACTTCTAACTATGGCTACACCTTC	CASSSGPTSNYGYTF
few	TRBJ1-5	.	TRBV25-1	TGTGCCAGCAGCCCGACAAGGTGGGATCAGCCCCAGCATTTT	CASSPTRWDQPQHF
many	TRBJ2-4	.	TRBV7-2	TGTGCCAGCAGCTTACAAGCTTTGGTGGCCAAAAACATTCAGTACTTC	CASSLQALVAKNIQYF
few	TRBJ1-2	TRBD1	TRBV6-4	TGTGCCAGCAGTGACTCCGGGACAGCCCAGAGGGGCTACACCTTC	CASSDSGTAQRGYTF
.	TRBJ2-3	TRBD2	TRBV12-3/TRBV12-4	TGTGCCAGCACTTTTAGCGGGGGCCCTTCAGATACGCAGTATTTT	CASTFSGGPSDTQYF
.	TRBJ1-2	.	TRBV24-1	TGTGCCACCAGTGATTCCCGGATCTATGGCTACACCTTC	CATSDSRIYGYTF
few	TRBJ1-2	TRBD1	TRBV25-1	TGTGCCAGCAGTCCCAGACCGGGACAGGGGGCCTATGGCTACACCTTC	CASSPRPGQGAYGYTF
.	TRBJ1-5	.	TRBV24-1	TGCGCCACCAGTGATTTAAGGGCGGGATGGCCCCAGCATTTT	CATSDLRAGWPQHF
.	TRBJ2-5	.	TRBV7-8	TGTGCCAGCAGCCAGACTATTCGCGACAATGAGCAGTACTTC	CASSQTIRDNEQYF
.	TRBJ1-2	TRBD1	TRBV4-2	TGTGCCAGCAGCCAGACACAGGGGGTGTCCTATGGCTACACCTTC	CASSQTQGVSYGYTF
.	TRBJ1-1	.	TRBV11-1	TGTGCCAGCAGCTTTAACAGGAGTCCTGAAGCTTTCTTT	CASSFNRSPEAFF
.	TRBJ2-1	TRBD2	TRBV3-1	TGTGCCAGCAGTCCCCGTGGACTAGCGGGGCTTCGCGAGCAGTTCTTC	CASSPRGLAGLREQFF
.	TRBJ1-3	.	TRBV20-1	TGCAGTGCTAGAGATTTGCAGGGTAGAGGCACCATATATTTT	CSARDLQGRGTIYF
few	TRBJ2-5	.	TRBV20-1	TGCAGTGCTTCCGGGACACAAGAGACCCAGTACTTC	CSASGTQETQYF